The clone carrying this TCR beta chain has ten or more counts. The antigen is unknown. An end of the junction differs from the germline gene, which may be a read error. The germline V gene has CDR1 MDHEN and CDR2 SYDVKM. The CDR3 loop spans 13 amino acids. HTBI primers from iRepertoire and Arm-PCR of CDR3 regions yielded the TCR beta libraries. TCRdb re-called the multiplex PCR reads with MiXCR, one entry per CDR3 protein. Counted here are more than 300,000 distinct CDR3 sequences, 15% to 20% occurring once; the ten biggest clones make up around 20%. Indicated time point: newly diagnosed GD, antithyroid drugs for less than 3 months. Construction of the TCR library relied on RNA isolated from PBMCs. EDTA tubes were used for drawing around 8.8 milliliters of peripheral blood. The data are from a study of regulatory T cells in long-lasting Graves disease. Overall study context: Antithyroid drug use was under 3 months in newly diagnosed Graves' patients. Findings and limits, study-wide: Persistent cases favored TRBV28, TRBJ1-2 and TRBJ2-5. Patients with persistent Graves' had lower TCR diversity than newly diagnosed patients.

These sequences were also reported in another study, on T cells in Graves' hyperthyroidism and ophthalmopathy.

The source of this sequence is a woman aged 18 to 35 with Graves disease. The chain carries TRBV28 and TRBJ2-7; 8 bases agree with TRBD1. Sequenced here: peripheral blood mononuclear cells (PBMCs), sampled at new diagnosis, from a patient treated with antithyroid drugs. CDR3 sequence: CASSLDRAYEQYF. The CDR3 bases are TGCGCCAGCAGCTTGGACAGGGCCTACGAGCAGTACTTC. Based on the CDR3 plus reference TRBV28 and TRBJ2-7, the full variable domain is DVKVTQSSRYLVKRTGEKVFLECVQDMDHENMFWYRQDPGLGLRLIYFSYDVKMKEKGDIPEGYSVSREKKERFSLILESASTNQTSMYLCASSLDRAYEQYFGPGTRLTVT.